The clone carrying this T cell receptor (beta chain) was observed a handful of times. Its antigen remains unknown. Using RNA transcripts as the source, TCR beta CDR3 regions were amplified. A first-round RT-PCR of the TCR CDR3 used the HTBI primer set. TCRdb itself ran the multiplex PCR reads through MiXCR, one entry per CDR3 protein. The data hold about 420,000 distinct CDR3 sequences, with 15% to 18% observed a single time. The data were obtained in a study of T cells in Graves' hyperthyroidism and ophthalmopathy. Notes on the study in general: The authors' 13 V-J model separated ophthalmopathy from stable hyperthyroidism. Most clonotypes expanded in thyroid above 0.001 were likewise present in blood.

For Graves' hyperthyroidism to be stable, ophthalmopathy could not progress within 18 months. Patients were excluded for uncontrolled infection, other autoimmune disease, pregnancy or lactation. Trimming removed 6 bases at V and 7 bases at J, with 13 bases between. CDR1 MNHEY and CDR2 SVGEGT come from the germline V gene. This CDR3 is 14 amino acids long. The sequence came from a woman aged 18-30 years with Graves' hyperthyroidism. Sequenced input: blood. This chain links TRBV6-2 or TRBV6-3 with TRBJ1-6; the D gene is possibly TRBD1 (5 bases). The chain's CDR3 is CASSPPGMNSPLHF. The CDR3 DNA follows: TGTGCCAGCAGCCCCCCAGGGATGAATTCACCCCTCCACTTT.